This is a list of T cell receptor beta chains from one sample in a study of T cells in Graves' hyperthyroidism and ophthalmopathy. TCRdb itself ran the multiplex PCR reads through MiXCR, one entry per CDR3 protein. The sample shows around 480,000 distinct CDR3 sequences, approximately 14% of them seen only once. The specimen sequenced was blood. The receptor source for this set is a woman between 18 and 29 years old with Graves' hyperthyroidism. CDR3s include the opening cysteine and the closing phenylalanine or tryptophan. A D gene is named only where the DNA matches it firmly. Size values are once, few and many counts, or a class for expanded clones, and some rows have none.

clone_size: few; v_call: TRBV29-1; j_call: TRBJ2-5; d_call: -; cdr3_nt: TGCAGCGCCCGACGGATGGCCCAAGAGACCCAGTACTTC; cdr3_aa: CSARRMAQETQYF
clone_size: many; v_call: TRBV20-1; j_call: TRBJ2-2; d_call: -; cdr3_nt: TGCAGCGCATGGCAGGGATCCGCGAACACCGGGGAGCTGTTTTTT; cdr3_aa: CSAWQGSANTGELFF
clone_size: -; v_call: TRBV19; j_call: TRBJ2-7; d_call: TRBD2; cdr3_nt: TGTGCCAGTAGTATACAACTAGCGGGTAGTTCCTACGAGCAGTACTTC; cdr3_aa: CASSIQLAGSSYEQYF
clone_size: many; v_call: TRBV10-3; j_call: TRBJ2-7; d_call: -; cdr3_nt: TGTGCCATCAGTGGCCCTAGCTACGAGCAGTACTTC; cdr3_aa: CAISGPSYEQYF
clone_size: many; v_call: TRBV7-9; j_call: TRBJ2-6; d_call: -; cdr3_nt: TGTGCCAGCAGCCTCAGTCTTGGGGCCAACGTCCTGACTTTC; cdr3_aa: CASSLSLGANVLTF
clone_size: many; v_call: TRBV7-3; j_call: TRBJ2-1; d_call: -; cdr3_nt: TGTGCCAGCAGCCCCGGACTAAACCTCTACAATGAGCAGTTCTTC; cdr3_aa: CASSPGLNLYNEQFF
clone_size: many; v_call: TRBV6-1; j_call: TRBJ2-1; d_call: -; cdr3_nt: TGTGCCAGCAGTGAAGGTAATAGCGGATTCTACAATGAGCAGTTCTTC; cdr3_aa: CASSEGNSGFYNEQFF
clone_size: many; v_call: TRBV30; j_call: TRBJ2-4; d_call: TRBD1; cdr3_nt: TGTGCCTGGAGCCCGACAGGGGTGGGCAAAAACATTCAGTACTTC; cdr3_aa: CAWSPTGVGKNIQYF
clone_size: many; v_call: TRBV24-1; j_call: TRBJ2-2; d_call: -; cdr3_nt: TGTGCCACCAGTGATCCGGAAGGGTTCACCGGGGAGCTGTTTTTT; cdr3_aa: CATSDPEGFTGELFF
clone_size: many; v_call: TRBV12-3/TRBV12-4; j_call: TRBJ2-2; d_call: -; cdr3_nt: TGTGCCAGCAGTTTAGAACTGCTGAACACCGGGGAGCTGTTTTTT; cdr3_aa: CASSLELLNTGELFF
clone_size: many; v_call: TRBV2; j_call: TRBJ2-7; d_call: TRBD1; cdr3_nt: TGTGCCAGCAGGGTCGGACAGGGAGCCCCGGGGTACGAGCAGTACTTC; cdr3_aa: CASRVGQGAPGYEQYF
clone_size: many; v_call: TRBV12-3/TRBV12-4; j_call: TRBJ2-4; d_call: -; cdr3_nt: TGTGCCAGCAGTTTTGTGGGGTCTGGCAAAAACATTCAGTACTTC; cdr3_aa: CASSFVGSGKNIQYF
clone_size: many; v_call: TRBV2; j_call: TRBJ2-7; d_call: -; cdr3_nt: TGTGCCAGCAGCGATCCGTTTTTCGAGCAGTACTTC; cdr3_aa: CASSDPFFEQYF
clone_size: many; v_call: TRBV11-2; j_call: TRBJ2-3; d_call: -; cdr3_nt: TGTGCCAGCAGCTTAGCAGGGGAGGCAGATACGCAGTATTTT; cdr3_aa: CASSLAGEADTQYF
clone_size: few; v_call: TRBV3-1; j_call: TRBJ1-4; d_call: -; cdr3_nt: TGTGCCAGCAGCCTCTTGGGCTCGCCCGAACTGTTTTTT; cdr3_aa: CASSLLGSPELFF
clone_size: -; v_call: TRBV5-6; j_call: TRBJ2-1; d_call: -; cdr3_nt: TGTGCCAGCAGCGCCGTGTCCCGCCCTTACCCGAATGAGCAGTTCTTC; cdr3_aa: CASSAVSRPYPNEQFF
clone_size: many; v_call: TRBV5-8; j_call: TRBJ2-1; d_call: -; cdr3_nt: TGTGCCAGCAGCTTGGCGGGGCAGGGGATTCTGGAAAATGAGCAGTTCTTC; cdr3_aa: CASSLAGQGILENEQFF
clone_size: -; v_call: TRBV3-1; j_call: TRBJ2-1; d_call: -; cdr3_nt: TGTGCCAGCAGCCAACCTTCCTACAATGAGCAGTTCTTC; cdr3_aa: CASSQPSYNEQFF
clone_size: few; v_call: TRBV7-2; j_call: TRBJ2-3; d_call: -; cdr3_nt: TGTGCCAGCAGCTTAACAGGCAGGGGTGGAACAGATACGCAGTATTTT; cdr3_aa: CASSLTGRGGTDTQYF
clone_size: many; v_call: TRBV27; j_call: TRBJ2-1; d_call: TRBD2; cdr3_nt: TGTGCCAGCAGTTCGTTAGCGGGAGGGCGGGGCAATGAGCAGTTCTTC; cdr3_aa: CASSSLAGGRGNEQFF
clone_size: -; v_call: TRBV7-2; j_call: TRBJ2-1; d_call: -; cdr3_nt: TGTGCCAGCAGCCTCTCGGCGGGAACCACCTACAATGAGCAGTTCTTC; cdr3_aa: CASSLSAGTTYNEQFF
clone_size: many; v_call: TRBV11-2; j_call: TRBJ1-5; d_call: TRBD1; cdr3_nt: TGTGCCAGCAGCTTAACCGCGACAGGGGGCGGGGATCAGCCCCAGCATTTT; cdr3_aa: CASSLTATGGGDQPQHF
clone_size: many; v_call: TRBV24-1; j_call: TRBJ1-2; d_call: -; cdr3_nt: TGTGCCACCAGTGATTACAACTATGGCTACACCTTC; cdr3_aa: CATSDYNYGYTF
clone_size: many; v_call: TRBV2; j_call: TRBJ2-5; d_call: -; cdr3_nt: TGTGCCAGCAGCCAAGACGTACGGGAGACCCAGTACTTC; cdr3_aa: CASSQDVRETQYF
clone_size: few; v_call: TRBV19; j_call: TRBJ2-1; d_call: -; cdr3_nt: TGTGCCAGTAGTACCGCCTTCCTAAGGGGAGGGGGGGGTTACAATGAGCAGTTCTTC; cdr3_aa: CASSTAFLRGGGGYNEQFF
clone_size: few; v_call: TRBV7-3; j_call: TRBJ2-1; d_call: -; cdr3_nt: TGTGCCAGCAGCCCCAGGCTAAACAATGAGCAGTTCTTC; cdr3_aa: CASSPRLNNEQFF
clone_size: few; v_call: TRBV28; j_call: TRBJ1-2; d_call: TRBD1; cdr3_nt: TGTGCCAGCAGGACGACAGGGGGAGGATATGGCTACACCTTC; cdr3_aa: CASRTTGGGYGYTF
clone_size: many; v_call: TRBV5-1; j_call: TRBJ2-2; d_call: -; cdr3_nt: TGCGCCAGCAGCTTCACGGGACGGACGACCGGGGAGCTGTTTTTT; cdr3_aa: CASSFTGRTTGELFF
clone_size: many; v_call: TRBV5-5; j_call: TRBJ1-1; d_call: TRBD1; cdr3_nt: TGTGCCAGCAGCCGCGACAGGGGGGACACTGAAGCTTTCTTT; cdr3_aa: CASSRDRGDTEAFF
clone_size: few; v_call: TRBV11-1; j_call: TRBJ2-5; d_call: TRBD2; cdr3_nt: TGTGCCAGCCGTAGGACTAGCGGGACAGAGACCCAGTACTTC; cdr3_aa: CASRRTSGTETQYF
clone_size: many; v_call: TRBV30; j_call: TRBJ1-1; d_call: TRBD1; cdr3_nt: TGTGCCTGGAGACAGGGACAGCATTCGCGCACTGAAGCTTTCTTT; cdr3_aa: CAWRQGQHSRTEAFF
clone_size: many; v_call: TRBV27; j_call: TRBJ2-3; d_call: TRBD2; cdr3_nt: TGTGCCAGCAGCCCGGGACTAGCGGGAGAAGGGGAGACGCAGTATTTT; cdr3_aa: CASSPGLAGEGETQYF
clone_size: few; v_call: TRBV6-1; j_call: TRBJ1-5; d_call: -; cdr3_nt: TGTGCCGGCAGGTTTCGGGACATAGGCCCCAAGATCGGGCAGCCCCAGCATTTT; cdr3_aa: CAGRFRDIGPKIGQPQHF
clone_size: many; v_call: TRBV11-2; j_call: TRBJ2-5; d_call: -; cdr3_nt: TGTGCCAGCACCTTCCCCGGGACCCAAGAGACCCAGTACTTC; cdr3_aa: CASTFPGTQETQYF
clone_size: many; v_call: TRBV18; j_call: TRBJ1-2; d_call: -; cdr3_nt: TGTGCCAGCTCACCATCCCCACAGGTTCCCAATGGCTACACCTTC; cdr3_aa: CASSPSPQVPNGYTF
clone_size: -; v_call: TRBV4-1; j_call: TRBJ2-4; d_call: TRBD2; cdr3_nt: TGCGCCAGCAGCCAGATGGACCATCCCGGGACTAGCTACTCTTTAGCCAAAAACATTCAGTACTTC; cdr3_aa: CASSQMDHPGTSYSLAKNIQYF
clone_size: many; v_call: TRBV11-3; j_call: TRBJ2-3; d_call: -; cdr3_nt: TGTGCCAGCAGCTTAGGGCCATTAGATACGCAGTATTTT; cdr3_aa: CASSLGPLDTQYF
clone_size: few; v_call: TRBV18; j_call: TRBJ1-6; d_call: -; cdr3_nt: TGTGCCAGCTCACCGGGTGATTCACCCCTCCACTTT; cdr3_aa: CASSPGDSPLHF
clone_size: many; v_call: TRBV24-1; j_call: TRBJ2-2; d_call: TRBD1; cdr3_nt: TGTGCCACCAGTGGGGACAGGGACACCGGGGAGCTGTTTTTT; cdr3_aa: CATSGDRDTGELFF
clone_size: -; v_call: TRBV9; j_call: TRBJ2-2; d_call: -; cdr3_nt: TGTGCCAGCAGCGTAGGTTCTGGATCCACCGGGGAGCTGTTTTTT; cdr3_aa: CASSVGSGSTGELFF
clone_size: -; v_call: TRBV12-5; j_call: TRBJ1-1; d_call: -; cdr3_nt: TGTGCTAGTGGTTTGAGGGTGCGGGGGAACACTGAAGCTTTCTTT; cdr3_aa: CASGLRVRGNTEAFF
clone_size: -; v_call: TRBV6-1; j_call: TRBJ1-2; d_call: TRBD1; cdr3_nt: TGTGCCAGCAGTGAGACAGGGGGCATGAAGGGCTACACCTTC; cdr3_aa: CASSETGGMKGYTF
clone_size: -; v_call: TRBV19; j_call: TRBJ2-1; d_call: -; cdr3_nt: TGTGCCAGTAGTATAACATATGAAGGGAGAAATGAGCAGTTCTTC; cdr3_aa: CASSITYEGRNEQFF
clone_size: many; v_call: TRBV7-8; j_call: TRBJ2-7; d_call: TRBD2; cdr3_nt: TGTGCCAGCAGTCCTATTACTAGCGGGAGAGGTTACGAGCAGTACTTC; cdr3_aa: CASSPITSGRGYEQYF
clone_size: -; v_call: TRBV7-8; j_call: TRBJ2-3; d_call: TRBD2; cdr3_nt: TGTGCCAGCAGCCCACCCACTCCACTGGCCCCACGGGGTCAGCGGGAAGGGAGCACAGATACGCAGTATTTT; cdr3_aa: CASSPPTPLAPRGQREGSTDTQYF
clone_size: -; v_call: TRBV5-5; j_call: TRBJ2-5; d_call: TRBD2; cdr3_nt: TGTGCCAGCGGATCCAGACTAGCGCGGGAGACCCAGTACTTC; cdr3_aa: CASGSRLARETQYF
clone_size: many; v_call: TRBV5-1; j_call: TRBJ2-2; d_call: TRBD1; cdr3_nt: TGCGCCAGCCACAGGGGGCATGACACCGGGGAGCTGTTTTTT; cdr3_aa: CASHRGHDTGELFF
clone_size: many; v_call: TRBV30; j_call: TRBJ1-2; d_call: -; cdr3_nt: TGTGCCTGGAGCCTCGCGGGGGGCCGTGGCTACACCTTC; cdr3_aa: CAWSLAGGRGYTF
clone_size: few; v_call: TRBV7-2; j_call: TRBJ2-3; d_call: -; cdr3_nt: TGTGCCAGCAGCTGGGGCCGTGGGCTAGCGAGCACAGATACGCAGTATTTT; cdr3_aa: CASSWGRGLASTDTQYF
clone_size: many; v_call: TRBV11-1; j_call: TRBJ1-1; d_call: -; cdr3_nt: TGTGCCAGCAGCTCCTTGACAGTCGACACTGAAGCTTTCTTT; cdr3_aa: CASSSLTVDTEAFF
clone_size: few; v_call: TRBV27; j_call: TRBJ2-2; d_call: TRBD2; cdr3_nt: TGTGCCAGCAGTTTTATCAGGACTAGCGAGTTCACCGGGGAGCTGTTTTTT; cdr3_aa: CASSFIRTSEFTGELFF
clone_size: many; v_call: TRBV24-1; j_call: TRBJ1-1; d_call: -; cdr3_nt: TGTGCCACCAGGGGCGACGGGGAAGCTTTCTTT; cdr3_aa: CATRGDGEAFF
clone_size: -; v_call: TRBV2; j_call: TRBJ2-1; d_call: TRBD2; cdr3_nt: TGTGCCAGCAGTGACGGACTAGCGGGAGTTGATGAGCAGTTCTTC; cdr3_aa: CASSDGLAGVDEQFF
clone_size: -; v_call: TRBV3-1; j_call: TRBJ2-5; d_call: -; cdr3_nt: TGTACCAGCAGCCAAGAGCCGGGTGGCGAGACCCAGTACTTC; cdr3_aa: CTSSQEPGGETQYF
clone_size: many; v_call: TRBV30; j_call: TRBJ2-6; d_call: -; cdr3_nt: TGTGCCTGCCCTCTTTCTGGGGCCAACGTCCTGACTTTC; cdr3_aa: CACPLSGANVLTF
clone_size: few; v_call: TRBV7-2; j_call: TRBJ2-1; d_call: TRBD1; cdr3_nt: TGTGCCAGCAGCTTAGGAGGGGGCGCGCGCAATGAGCAGTTCTTC; cdr3_aa: CASSLGGGARNEQFF
clone_size: many; v_call: TRBV11-2; j_call: TRBJ2-3; d_call: TRBD1; cdr3_nt: TGTGCCAGCAGCTTTCCAATGGACAGGGGGCTTTCGGCCCCAGATACGCAGTATTTT; cdr3_aa: CASSFPMDRGLSAPDTQYF
clone_size: many; v_call: TRBV12-3/TRBV12-4; j_call: TRBJ2-1; d_call: TRBD2; cdr3_nt: TGTGCCAGCAGTCCCGGAGCGGGAGGGCTAGATGAGCAGTTCTTC; cdr3_aa: CASSPGAGGLDEQFF
clone_size: many; v_call: TRBV3-1; j_call: TRBJ1-1; d_call: -; cdr3_nt: TGTGCCAGCAGCCGTGAGAACGGGGGTGGGAACACTGAAGCTTTCTTT; cdr3_aa: CASSRENGGGNTEAFF
clone_size: -; v_call: TRBV30; j_call: TRBJ1-5; d_call: -; cdr3_nt: TGTGCCTGGAGTGGCAGTTACAATCAGCCCCAGCATTTT; cdr3_aa: CAWSGSYNQPQHF